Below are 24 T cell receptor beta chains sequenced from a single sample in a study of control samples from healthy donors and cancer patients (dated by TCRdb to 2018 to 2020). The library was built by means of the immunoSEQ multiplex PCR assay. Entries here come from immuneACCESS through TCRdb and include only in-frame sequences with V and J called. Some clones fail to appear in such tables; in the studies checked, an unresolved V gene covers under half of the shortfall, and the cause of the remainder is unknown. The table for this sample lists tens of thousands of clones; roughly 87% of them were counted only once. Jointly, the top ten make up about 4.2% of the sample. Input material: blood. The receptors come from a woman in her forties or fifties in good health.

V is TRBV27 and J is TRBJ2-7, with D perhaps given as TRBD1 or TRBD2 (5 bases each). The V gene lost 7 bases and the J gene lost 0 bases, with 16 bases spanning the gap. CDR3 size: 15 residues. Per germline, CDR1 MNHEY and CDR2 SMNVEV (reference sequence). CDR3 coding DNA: TGTGCCAGCACCCGGCGGGCAGACAGCTCCTACGAGCAGTACTTC. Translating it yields CASTRRADSSYEQYF.

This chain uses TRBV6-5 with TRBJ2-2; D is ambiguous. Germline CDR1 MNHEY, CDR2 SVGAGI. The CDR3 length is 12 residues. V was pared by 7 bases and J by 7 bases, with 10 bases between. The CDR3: CASTNSGGELFF. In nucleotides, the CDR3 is TGTGCCAGCACCAATAGTGGCGGGGAGCTGTTTTTT.

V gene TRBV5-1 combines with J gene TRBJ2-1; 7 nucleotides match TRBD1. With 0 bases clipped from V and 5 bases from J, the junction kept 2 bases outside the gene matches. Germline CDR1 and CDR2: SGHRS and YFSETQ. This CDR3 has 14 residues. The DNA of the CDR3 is TGCGCCAGCAGCTTGGCCGACAGGGACAATGAGCAGTTCTTC. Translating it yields CASSLADRDNEQFF.

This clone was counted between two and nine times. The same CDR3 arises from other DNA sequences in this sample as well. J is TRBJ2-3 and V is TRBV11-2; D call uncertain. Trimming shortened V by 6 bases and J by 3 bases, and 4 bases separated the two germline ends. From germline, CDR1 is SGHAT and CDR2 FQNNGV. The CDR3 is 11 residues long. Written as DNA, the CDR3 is TGTGCCAGCAGTTCTACAGATACGCAGTATTTT. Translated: CASSSTDTQYF.

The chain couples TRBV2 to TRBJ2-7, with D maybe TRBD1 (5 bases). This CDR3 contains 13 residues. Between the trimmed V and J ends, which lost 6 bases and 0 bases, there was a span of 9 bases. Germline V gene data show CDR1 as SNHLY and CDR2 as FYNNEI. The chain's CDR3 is CASSRQRSYEQYF. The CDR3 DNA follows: TGTGCCAGCAGCCGACAGCGCTCCTACGAGCAGTACTTC.

As DNA, the CDR3 is TGCGCCAGCAGCTTTAATACAGGGGGGAATGAAAAACTGTTTTTT. Protein: CASSFNTGGNEKLFF. The gene calls are TRBV5-1 and TRBJ1-4; the match to TRBD1 covers 8 bases. Losses at the gene ends were 2 bases for V and 5 bases for J; bases not matched to a gene: 5. The CDR3 length is 15 residues. CDR1 is SGHRS, CDR2 YFSETQ, per germline.

CDR3 in DNA: TGTGCCAGCAGTCCTCCGGGGACAGGGAACTACGAGCAGTACTTC. It translates to CASSPPGTGNYEQYF. V gene TRBV6-6 combines with J gene TRBJ2-7; TRBD1 aligns across 9 bases. This CDR3 spans 15 amino acids. Looked up from germline, CDR1 is MNHNY and CDR2 is SVGAGI (reference sequence). J lost 3 bases, V lost 5 bases, and 8 bases had no gene match.

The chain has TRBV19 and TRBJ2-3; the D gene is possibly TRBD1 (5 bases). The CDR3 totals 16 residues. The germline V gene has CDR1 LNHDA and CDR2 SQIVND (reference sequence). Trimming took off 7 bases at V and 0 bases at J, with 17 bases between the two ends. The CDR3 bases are TGTGCCAGTAACCCCGATTGGGGCCGGAGCACAGATACGCAGTATTTT. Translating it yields CASNPDWGRSTDTQYF.

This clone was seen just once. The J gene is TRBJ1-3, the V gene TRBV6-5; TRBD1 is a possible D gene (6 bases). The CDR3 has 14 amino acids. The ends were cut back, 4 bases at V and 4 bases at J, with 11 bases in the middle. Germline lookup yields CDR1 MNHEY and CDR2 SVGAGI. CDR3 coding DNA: TGTGCCAGCAGTTCTACAGGGCTCGGAAACACCATATATTTT. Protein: CASSSTGLGNTIYF.

This CDR3 reads CASSQAGGYNEQFF. The CDR3 nucleotides are TGCGCCAGCAGCCAAGCCGGGGGATACAATGAGCAGTTCTTC. The V call is TRBV4-1, the J call TRBJ2-1; tentatively, D is TRBD2 (6 bases). CDR3 length equals 14 residues. Deletions cut 1 base from V and 4 bases from J, with 8 bases between. CDR1 is MGHRA and CDR2 is YSYEKL in the germline V gene.

The CDR3 region has the DNA TGTGCCAGCAGCCAGAGTAGTTATGGTGAGCAGTTCTTC. It encodes CASSQSSYGEQFF. This chain joins TRBV3-1 (or the pseudogene TRBV3-2) and TRBJ2-1, with D uncertain. CDR1 and CDR2 (germline): LGHDT, YNNKEL (reference sequence). Deletions cut 3 bases from V and 9 bases from J, with 12 bases between. The CDR3 sequence is 13 residues long.

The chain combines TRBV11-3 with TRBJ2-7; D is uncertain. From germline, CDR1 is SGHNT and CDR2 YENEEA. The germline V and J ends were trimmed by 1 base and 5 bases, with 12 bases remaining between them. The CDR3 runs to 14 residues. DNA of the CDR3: TGTGCCAGCAGCTTAGGGCCCCACGGCAACGAGCAGTACTTC. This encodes CASSLGPHGNEQYF.

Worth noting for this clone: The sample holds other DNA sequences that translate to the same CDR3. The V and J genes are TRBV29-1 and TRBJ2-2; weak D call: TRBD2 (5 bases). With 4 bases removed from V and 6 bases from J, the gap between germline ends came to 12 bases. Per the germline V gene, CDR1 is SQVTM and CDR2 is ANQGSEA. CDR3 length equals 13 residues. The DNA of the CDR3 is TGCAGCGTTGTGAGGCTAGCTTCCGGGGAGCTGTTTTTT. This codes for CSVVRLASGELFF.

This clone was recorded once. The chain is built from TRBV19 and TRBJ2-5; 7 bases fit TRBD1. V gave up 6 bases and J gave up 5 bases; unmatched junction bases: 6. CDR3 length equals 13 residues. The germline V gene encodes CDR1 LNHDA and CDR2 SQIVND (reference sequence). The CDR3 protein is CASRGLGQETQYF. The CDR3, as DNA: TGTGCCAGTAGGGGGTTGGGACAGGAGACCCAGTACTTC.

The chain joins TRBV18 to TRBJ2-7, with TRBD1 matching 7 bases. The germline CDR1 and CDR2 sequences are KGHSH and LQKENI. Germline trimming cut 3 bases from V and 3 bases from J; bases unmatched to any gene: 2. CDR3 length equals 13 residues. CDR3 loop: CASSPGQDYEQYF. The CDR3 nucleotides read TGTGCCAGCTCACCCGGACAGGACTACGAGCAGTACTTC.

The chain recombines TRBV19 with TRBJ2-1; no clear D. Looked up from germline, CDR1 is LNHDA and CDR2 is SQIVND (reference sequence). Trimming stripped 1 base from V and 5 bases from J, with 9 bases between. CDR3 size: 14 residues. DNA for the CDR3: TGTGCCAGTAGTATAGTGGGCGGAAACAATGAGCAGTTCTTC. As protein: CASSIVGGNNEQFF.

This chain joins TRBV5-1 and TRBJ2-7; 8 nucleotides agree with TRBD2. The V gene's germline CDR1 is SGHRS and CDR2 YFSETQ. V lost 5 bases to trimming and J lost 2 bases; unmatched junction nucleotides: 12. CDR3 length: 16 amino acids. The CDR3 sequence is CASRTTPTSAPYEQYF. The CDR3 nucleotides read TGCGCCAGCAGAACAACGCCGACTAGCGCGCCCTACGAGCAGTACTTC.

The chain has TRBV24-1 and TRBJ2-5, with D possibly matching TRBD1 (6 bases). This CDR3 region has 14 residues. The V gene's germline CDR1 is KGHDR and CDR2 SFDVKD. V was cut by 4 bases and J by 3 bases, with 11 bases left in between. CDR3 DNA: TGTGCCACCAGTGACCAGGGACACGAAGAGACCCAGTACTTC. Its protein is CATSDQGHEETQYF.

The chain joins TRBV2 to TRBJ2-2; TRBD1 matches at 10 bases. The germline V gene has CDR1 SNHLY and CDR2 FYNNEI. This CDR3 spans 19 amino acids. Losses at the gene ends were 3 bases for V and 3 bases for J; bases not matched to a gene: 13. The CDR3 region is CASSDAAGQGIRDTGELFF. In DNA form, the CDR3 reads TGTGCCAGCAGTGACGCCGCGGGACAGGGGATTCGGGACACCGGGGAGCTGTTTTTT.

The CDR3, as DNA: TGTGCCAGCAGCAAAGGGTCTCCGGCGCTGCGGGAAGAGACCCAGTACTTC. Translating it yields CASSKGSPALREETQYF. V usage is TRBV7-6 and J usage is TRBJ2-5; weak D call: TRBD2 (5 bases). This CDR3 is built from 17 residues. The ends were cut back, 5 bases at V and 3 bases at J, with 22 bases in the middle. The germline V gene has CDR1 SGHVS and CDR2 FNYEAQ.

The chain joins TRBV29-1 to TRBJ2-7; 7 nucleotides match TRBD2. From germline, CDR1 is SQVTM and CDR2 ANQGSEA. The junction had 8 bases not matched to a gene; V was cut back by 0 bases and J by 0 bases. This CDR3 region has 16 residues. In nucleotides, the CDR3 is TGCAGCGTTGAAGAGCCTGAGGGAGGGAGCTCCTACGAGCAGTACTTC. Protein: CSVEEPEGGSSYEQYF.

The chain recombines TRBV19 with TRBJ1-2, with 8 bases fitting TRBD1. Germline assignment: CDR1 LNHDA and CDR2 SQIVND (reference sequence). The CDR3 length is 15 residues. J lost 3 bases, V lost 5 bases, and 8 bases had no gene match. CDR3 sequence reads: CASSQTTGAHYGYTF. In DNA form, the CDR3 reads TGTGCCAGTAGTCAAACGACAGGGGCGCACTATGGCTACACCTTC. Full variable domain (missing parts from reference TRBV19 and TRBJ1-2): DGGITQSPKYLFRKEGQNVTLSCEQNLNHDAMYWYRQDPGQGLRLIYYSQIVNDFQKGDIAEGYSVSREKKESFPLTVTSAQKNPTAFYLCASSQTTGAHYGYTFGSGTRLTVV.

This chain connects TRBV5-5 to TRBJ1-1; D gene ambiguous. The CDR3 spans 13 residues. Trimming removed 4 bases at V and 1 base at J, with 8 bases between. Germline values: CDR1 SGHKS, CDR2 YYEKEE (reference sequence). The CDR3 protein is CASSPGPNTEAFF. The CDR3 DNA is TGTGCCAGCAGCCCTGGCCCGAACACTGAAGCTTTCTTT. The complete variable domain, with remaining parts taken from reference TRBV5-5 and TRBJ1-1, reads DAGVTQSPTHLIKTRGQQVTLRCSPISGHKSVSWYQQVLGQGPQFIFQYYEKEERGRGNFPDRFSARQFPNYSSELNVNALLLGDSALYLCASSPGPNTEAFFGQGTRLTVV.

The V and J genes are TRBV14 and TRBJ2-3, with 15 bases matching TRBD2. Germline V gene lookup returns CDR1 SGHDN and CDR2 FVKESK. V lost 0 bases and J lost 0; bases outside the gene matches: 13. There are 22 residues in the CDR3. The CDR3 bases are TGTGCCAGCAGCCAAGATTCGGAAGGGACTAGCGGGAGGAGGAGGAGCACAGATACGCAGTATTTT. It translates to CASSQDSEGTSGRRRSTDTQYF.